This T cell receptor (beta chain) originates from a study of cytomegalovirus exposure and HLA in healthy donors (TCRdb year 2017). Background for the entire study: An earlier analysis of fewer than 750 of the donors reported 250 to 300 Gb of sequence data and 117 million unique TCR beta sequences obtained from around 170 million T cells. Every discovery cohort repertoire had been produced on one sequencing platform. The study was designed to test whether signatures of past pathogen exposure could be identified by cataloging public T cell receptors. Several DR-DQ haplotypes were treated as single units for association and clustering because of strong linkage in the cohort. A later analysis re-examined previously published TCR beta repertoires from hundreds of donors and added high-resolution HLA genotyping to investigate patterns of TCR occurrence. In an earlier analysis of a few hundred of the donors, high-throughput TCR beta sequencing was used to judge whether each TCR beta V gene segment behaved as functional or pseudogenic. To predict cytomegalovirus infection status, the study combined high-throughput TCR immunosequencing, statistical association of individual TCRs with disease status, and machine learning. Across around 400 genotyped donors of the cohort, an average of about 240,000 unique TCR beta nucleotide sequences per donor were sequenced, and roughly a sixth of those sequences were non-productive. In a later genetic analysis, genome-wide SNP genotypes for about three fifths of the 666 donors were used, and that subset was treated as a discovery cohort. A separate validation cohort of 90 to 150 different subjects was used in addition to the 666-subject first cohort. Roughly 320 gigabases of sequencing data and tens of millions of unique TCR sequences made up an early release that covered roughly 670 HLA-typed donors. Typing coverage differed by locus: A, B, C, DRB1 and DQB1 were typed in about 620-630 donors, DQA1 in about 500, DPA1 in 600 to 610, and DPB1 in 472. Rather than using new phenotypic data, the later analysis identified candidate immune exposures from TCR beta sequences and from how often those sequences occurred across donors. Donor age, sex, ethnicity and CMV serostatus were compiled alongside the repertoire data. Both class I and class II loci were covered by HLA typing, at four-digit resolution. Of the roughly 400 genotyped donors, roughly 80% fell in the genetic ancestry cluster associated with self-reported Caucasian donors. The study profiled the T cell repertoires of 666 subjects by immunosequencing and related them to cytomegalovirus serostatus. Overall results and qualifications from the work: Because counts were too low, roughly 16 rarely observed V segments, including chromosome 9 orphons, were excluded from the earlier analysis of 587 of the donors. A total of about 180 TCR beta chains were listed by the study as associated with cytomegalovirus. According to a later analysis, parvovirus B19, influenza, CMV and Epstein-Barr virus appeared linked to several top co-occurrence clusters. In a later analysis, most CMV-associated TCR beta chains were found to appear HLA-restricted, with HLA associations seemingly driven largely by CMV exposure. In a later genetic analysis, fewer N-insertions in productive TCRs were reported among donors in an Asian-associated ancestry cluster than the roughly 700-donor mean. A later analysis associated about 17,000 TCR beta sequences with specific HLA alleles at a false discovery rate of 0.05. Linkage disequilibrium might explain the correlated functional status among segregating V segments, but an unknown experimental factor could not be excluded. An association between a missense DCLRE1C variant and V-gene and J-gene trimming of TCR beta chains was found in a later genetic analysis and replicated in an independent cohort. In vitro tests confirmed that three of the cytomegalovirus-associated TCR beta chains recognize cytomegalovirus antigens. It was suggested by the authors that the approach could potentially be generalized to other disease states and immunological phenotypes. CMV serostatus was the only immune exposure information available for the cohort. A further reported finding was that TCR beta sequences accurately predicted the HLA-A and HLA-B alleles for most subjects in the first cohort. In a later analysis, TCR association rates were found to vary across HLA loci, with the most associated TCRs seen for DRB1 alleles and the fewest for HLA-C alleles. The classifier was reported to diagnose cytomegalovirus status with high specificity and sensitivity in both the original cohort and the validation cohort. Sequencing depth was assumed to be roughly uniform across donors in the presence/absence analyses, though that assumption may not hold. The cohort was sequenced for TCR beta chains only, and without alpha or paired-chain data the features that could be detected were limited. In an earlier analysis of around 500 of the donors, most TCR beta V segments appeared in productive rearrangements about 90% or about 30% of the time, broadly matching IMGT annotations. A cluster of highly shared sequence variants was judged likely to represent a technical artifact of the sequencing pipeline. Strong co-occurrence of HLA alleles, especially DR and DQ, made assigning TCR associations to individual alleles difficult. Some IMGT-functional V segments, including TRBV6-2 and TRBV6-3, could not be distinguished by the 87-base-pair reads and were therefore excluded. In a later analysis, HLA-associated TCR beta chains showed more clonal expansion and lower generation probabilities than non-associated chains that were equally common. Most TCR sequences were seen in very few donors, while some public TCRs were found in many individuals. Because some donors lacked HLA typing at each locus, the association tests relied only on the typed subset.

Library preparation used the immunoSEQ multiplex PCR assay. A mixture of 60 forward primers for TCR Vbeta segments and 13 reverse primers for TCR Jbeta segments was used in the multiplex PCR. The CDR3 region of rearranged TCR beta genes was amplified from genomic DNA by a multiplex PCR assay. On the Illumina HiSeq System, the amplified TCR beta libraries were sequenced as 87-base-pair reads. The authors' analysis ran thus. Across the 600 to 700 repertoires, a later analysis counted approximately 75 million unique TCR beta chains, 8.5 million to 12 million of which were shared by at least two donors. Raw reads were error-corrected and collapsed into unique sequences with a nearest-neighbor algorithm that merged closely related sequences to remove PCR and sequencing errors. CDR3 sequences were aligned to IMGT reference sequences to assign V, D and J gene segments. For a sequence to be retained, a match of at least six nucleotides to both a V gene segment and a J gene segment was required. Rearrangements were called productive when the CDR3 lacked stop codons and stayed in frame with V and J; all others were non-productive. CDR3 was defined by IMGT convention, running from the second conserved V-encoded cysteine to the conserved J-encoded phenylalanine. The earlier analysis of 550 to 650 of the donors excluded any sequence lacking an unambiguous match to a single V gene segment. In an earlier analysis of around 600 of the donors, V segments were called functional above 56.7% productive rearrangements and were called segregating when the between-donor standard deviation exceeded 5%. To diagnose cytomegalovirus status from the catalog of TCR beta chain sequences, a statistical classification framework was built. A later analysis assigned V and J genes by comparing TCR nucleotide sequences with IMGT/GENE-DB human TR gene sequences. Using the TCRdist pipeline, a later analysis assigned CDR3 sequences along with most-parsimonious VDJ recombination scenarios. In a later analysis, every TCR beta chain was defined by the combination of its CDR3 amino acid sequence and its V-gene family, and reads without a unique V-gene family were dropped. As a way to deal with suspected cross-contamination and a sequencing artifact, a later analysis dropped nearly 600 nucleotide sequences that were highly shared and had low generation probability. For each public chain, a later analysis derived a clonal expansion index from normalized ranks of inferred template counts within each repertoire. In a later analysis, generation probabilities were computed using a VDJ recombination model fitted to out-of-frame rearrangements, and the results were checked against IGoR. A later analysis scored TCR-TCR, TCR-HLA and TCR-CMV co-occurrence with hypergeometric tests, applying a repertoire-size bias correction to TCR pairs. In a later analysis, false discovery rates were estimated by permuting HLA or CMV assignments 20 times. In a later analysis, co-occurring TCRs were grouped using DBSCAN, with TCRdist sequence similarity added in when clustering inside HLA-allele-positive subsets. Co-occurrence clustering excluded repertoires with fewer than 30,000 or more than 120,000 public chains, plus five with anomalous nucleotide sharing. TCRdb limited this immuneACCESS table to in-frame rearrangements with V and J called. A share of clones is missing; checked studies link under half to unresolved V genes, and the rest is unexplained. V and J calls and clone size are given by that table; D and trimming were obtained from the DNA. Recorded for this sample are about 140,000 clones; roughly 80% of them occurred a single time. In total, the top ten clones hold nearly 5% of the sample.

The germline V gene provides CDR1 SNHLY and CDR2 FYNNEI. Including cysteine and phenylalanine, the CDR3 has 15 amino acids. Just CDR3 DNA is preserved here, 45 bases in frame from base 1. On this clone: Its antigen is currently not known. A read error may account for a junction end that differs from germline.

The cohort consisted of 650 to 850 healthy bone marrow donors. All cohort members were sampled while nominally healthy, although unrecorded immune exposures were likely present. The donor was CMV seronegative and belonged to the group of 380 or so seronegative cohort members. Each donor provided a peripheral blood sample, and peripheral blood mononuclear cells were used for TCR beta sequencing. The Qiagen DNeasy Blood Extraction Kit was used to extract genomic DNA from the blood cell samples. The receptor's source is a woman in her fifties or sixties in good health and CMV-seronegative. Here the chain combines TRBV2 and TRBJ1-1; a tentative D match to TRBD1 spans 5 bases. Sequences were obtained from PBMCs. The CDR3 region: CASSVQGSVNTEAFF. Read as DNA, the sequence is TGTGCCAGCAGTGTTCAGGGAAGTGTGAACACTGAAGCTTTTTTT.